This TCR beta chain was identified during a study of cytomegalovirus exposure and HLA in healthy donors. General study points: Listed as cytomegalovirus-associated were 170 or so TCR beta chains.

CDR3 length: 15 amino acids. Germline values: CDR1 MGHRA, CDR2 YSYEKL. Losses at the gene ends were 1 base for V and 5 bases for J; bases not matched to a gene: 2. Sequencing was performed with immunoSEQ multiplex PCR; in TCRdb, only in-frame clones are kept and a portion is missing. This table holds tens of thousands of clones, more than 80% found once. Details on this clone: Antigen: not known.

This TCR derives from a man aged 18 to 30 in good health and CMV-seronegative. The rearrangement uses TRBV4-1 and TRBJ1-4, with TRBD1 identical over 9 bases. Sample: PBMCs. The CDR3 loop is CASSQVGTGNEKLFF. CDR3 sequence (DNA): TGCGCCAGCAGCCAAGTGGGGACAGGGAATGAAAAACTGTTTTTT.